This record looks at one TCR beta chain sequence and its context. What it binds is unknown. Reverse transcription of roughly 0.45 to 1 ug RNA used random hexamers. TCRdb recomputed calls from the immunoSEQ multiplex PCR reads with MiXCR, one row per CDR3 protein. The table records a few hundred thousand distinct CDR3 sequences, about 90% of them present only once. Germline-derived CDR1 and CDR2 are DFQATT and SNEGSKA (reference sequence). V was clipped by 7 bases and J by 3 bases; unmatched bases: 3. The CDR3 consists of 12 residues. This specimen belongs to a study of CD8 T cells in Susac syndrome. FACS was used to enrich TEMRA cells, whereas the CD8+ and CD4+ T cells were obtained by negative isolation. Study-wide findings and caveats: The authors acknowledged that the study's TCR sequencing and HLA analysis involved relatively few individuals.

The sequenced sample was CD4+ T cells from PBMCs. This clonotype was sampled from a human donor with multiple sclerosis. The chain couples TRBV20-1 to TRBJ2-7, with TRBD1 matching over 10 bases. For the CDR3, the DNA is TGCAGTGTAGGGACAGGGGACTACGAGCAGTACTTC. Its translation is CSVGTGDYEQYF.